This TCR beta chain was identified in a study of T cell responses to AZD1222 COVID-19 vaccine. Study-level background: The analysis combined second doses at about 4 or about 12 weeks.

The V and J ends lost 6 bases and 1 base respectively, with 9 bases between them. Germline V gene data show CDR1 as ENHRY and CDR2 as SYGVKD. CDR3 length equals 13 residues. Here immunoSEQ multiplex PCR was the method, and the copy in TCRdb shows in-frame clones only, minus some. The sample includes 80,000 or so clones, nearly 90% of them seen just once. A remark on this clone: Its target is unknown.

Study-wide points: No day 14 peak samples; only post-peak repertoires were characterized.

V and J are TRBV10-3 and TRBJ1-1; D might be TRBD1 (6 bases). The sequencing used peripheral blood, collected on day 0 of AZD1222 vaccination. The TCR comes from an adult in good health. In nucleotides, the CDR3 is TGTGCCATCAGGGACAGTTCGAACACTGAAGCTTTCTTT. Its translation: CAIRDSSNTEAFF.